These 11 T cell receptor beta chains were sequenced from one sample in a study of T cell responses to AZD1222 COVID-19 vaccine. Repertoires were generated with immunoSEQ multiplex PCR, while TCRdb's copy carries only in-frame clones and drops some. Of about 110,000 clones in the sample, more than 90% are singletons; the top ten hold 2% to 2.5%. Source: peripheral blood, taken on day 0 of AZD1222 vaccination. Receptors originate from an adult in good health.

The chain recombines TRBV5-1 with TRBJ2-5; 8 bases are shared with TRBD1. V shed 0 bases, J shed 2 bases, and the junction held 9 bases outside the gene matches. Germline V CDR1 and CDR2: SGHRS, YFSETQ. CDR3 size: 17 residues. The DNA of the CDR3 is TGCGCCAGCAGCTTGGGCAGGGGGCCCCTCGAGCAAGAGACCCAGTACTTC. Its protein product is CASSLGRGPLEQETQYF.

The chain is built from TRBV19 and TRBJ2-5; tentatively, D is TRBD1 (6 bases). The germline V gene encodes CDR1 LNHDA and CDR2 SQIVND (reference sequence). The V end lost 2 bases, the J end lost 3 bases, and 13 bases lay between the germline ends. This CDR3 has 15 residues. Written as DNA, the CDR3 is TGTGCCAGTAGTATACAACAGGGTAGCGAAGAGACCCAGTACTTC. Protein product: CASSIQQGSEETQYF.

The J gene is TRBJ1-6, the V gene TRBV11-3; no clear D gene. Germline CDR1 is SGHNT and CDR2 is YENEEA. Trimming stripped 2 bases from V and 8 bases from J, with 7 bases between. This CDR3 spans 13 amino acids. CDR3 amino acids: CASSLPGDSPLHF. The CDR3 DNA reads TGTGCCAGCAGCTTACCTGGGGATTCACCCCTCCACTTT. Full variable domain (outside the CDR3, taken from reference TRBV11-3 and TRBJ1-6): EAGVVQSPRYKIIEKKQPVAFWCNPISGHNTLYWYLQNLGQGPELLIRYENEEAVDDSQLPKDRFSAERLKGVDSTLKIQPAELGDSAVYLCASSLPGDSPLHFGNGTRLTVT.

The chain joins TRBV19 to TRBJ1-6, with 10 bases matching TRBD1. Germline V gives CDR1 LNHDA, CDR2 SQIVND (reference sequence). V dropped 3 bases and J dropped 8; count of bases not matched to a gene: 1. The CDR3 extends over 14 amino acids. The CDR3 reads CASSMGTGDSPLHF. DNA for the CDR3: TGTGCCAGTAGTATGGGGACAGGGGATTCACCCCTCCACTTT.

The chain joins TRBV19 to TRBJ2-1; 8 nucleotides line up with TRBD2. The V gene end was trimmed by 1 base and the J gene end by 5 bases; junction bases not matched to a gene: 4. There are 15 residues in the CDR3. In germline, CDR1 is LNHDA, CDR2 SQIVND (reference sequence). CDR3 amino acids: CASSIVAGSHNEQFF. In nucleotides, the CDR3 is TGTGCCAGTAGTATAGTAGCGGGATCGCACAATGAGCAGTTCTTC. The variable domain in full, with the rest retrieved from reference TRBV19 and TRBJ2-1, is DGGITQSPKYLFRKEGQNVTLSCEQNLNHDAMYWYRQDPGQGLRLIYYSQIVNDFQKGDIAEGYSVSREKKESFPLTVTSAQKNPTAFYLCASSIVAGSHNEQFFGPGTRLTVL.

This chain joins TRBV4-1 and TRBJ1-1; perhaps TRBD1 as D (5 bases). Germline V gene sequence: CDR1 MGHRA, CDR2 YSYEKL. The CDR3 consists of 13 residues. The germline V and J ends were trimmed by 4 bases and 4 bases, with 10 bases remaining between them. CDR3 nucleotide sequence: TGCGCCAGCAGCCTGCAGGGTCCCACTGAAGCTTTCTTT. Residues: CASSLQGPTEAFF.

The CDR3 loop is CASSPGNTEAFF. DNA of the CDR3: TGTGCCAGTAGTCCAGGGAACACTGAAGCTTTCTTT. V gene TRBV19 combines with J gene TRBJ1-1; no firm D call. Germline V CDR1 and CDR2: LNHDA, SQIVND (reference sequence). V was shortened by 5 bases and J by 1 base, with 5 bases between the two germline ends. This CDR3 is built from 12 residues.

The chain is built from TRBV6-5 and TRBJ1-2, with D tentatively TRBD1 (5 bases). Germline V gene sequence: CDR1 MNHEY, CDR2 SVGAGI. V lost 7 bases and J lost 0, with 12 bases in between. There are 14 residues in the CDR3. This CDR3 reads CASKPTAANYGYTF. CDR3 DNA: TGTGCCAGCAAACCGACAGCGGCTAACTATGGCTACACCTTC.

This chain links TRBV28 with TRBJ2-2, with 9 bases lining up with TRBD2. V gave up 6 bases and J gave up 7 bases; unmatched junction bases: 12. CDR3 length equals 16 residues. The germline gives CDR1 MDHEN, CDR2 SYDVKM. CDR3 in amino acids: CASRPSAGGPHGELFF. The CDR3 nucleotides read TGTGCCAGCAGACCCTCGGCGGGAGGGCCCCACGGGGAGCTGTTTTTT.

The CDR3: CASSLPNSPLHF. The CDR3 nucleotides are TGTGCCAGCAGTTTACCCAATTCACCCCTCCACTTT. This chain joins TRBV27 and TRBJ1-6; D not resolved. V was cut by 2 bases and J by 7 bases, with 3 bases left in between. Germline loops: CDR1 MNHEY, CDR2 SMNVEV (reference sequence). This CDR3 has 12 residues.

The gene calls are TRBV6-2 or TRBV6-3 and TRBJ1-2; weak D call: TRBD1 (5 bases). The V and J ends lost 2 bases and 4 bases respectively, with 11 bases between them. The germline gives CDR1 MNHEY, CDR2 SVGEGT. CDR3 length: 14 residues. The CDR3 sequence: CASSYGAGLYGYTF. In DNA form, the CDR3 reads TGTGCCAGCAGTTACGGGGCCGGCCTCTATGGCTACACCTTC.